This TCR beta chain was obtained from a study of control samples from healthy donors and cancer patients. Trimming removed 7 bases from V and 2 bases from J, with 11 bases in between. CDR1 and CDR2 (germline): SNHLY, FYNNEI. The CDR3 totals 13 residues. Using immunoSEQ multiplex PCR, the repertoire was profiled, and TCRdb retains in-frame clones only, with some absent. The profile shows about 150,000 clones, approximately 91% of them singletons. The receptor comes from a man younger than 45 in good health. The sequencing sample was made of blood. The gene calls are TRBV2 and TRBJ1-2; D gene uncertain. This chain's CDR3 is CASTPTPNYGYTF. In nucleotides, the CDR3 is TGTGCCAGCACCCCCACACCCAACTATGGCTACACCTTC. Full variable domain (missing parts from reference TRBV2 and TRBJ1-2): EPEVTQTPSHQVTQMGQEVILRCVPISNHLYFYWYRQILGQKVEFLVSFYNNEISEKSEIFDDQFSVERPDGSNFTLKIRSTKLEDSAMYFCASTPTPNYGYTFGSGTRLTVV.